Below, one T cell receptor beta chain is given with its context. Its antigen is unidentified. The study ran its PCR with 60 Vbeta and 13 Jbeta primers. Sequencing was performed with immunoSEQ multiplex PCR; in TCRdb, only in-frame clones are kept and a portion is missing. Of 100,000 to 150,000 clones in the sample, roughly 74% are singletons; the top ten hold 5.8%. J gave up 4 bases and V 4 bases, and 19 bases lay outside the gene matches. There are 18 residues in the CDR3. The germline gives CDR1 SGHDT, CDR2 YYEEEE. This sample was taken from a study of cytomegalovirus exposure and HLA in healthy donors. Whole-study findings and limits: There were several of the most significant clusters that appeared linked to common viral pathogens in a later analysis. The authors later linked a missense DCLRE1C variant to TCR beta V- and J-gene trimming.

This chain joins TRBV5-6 and TRBJ2-7; 8 bases agree with TRBD1. The sequenced sample was PBMCs. This clonotype was sampled from a woman between 45 and 60 years old in good health and CMV-seropositive. The DNA of the CDR3 is TGTGCCAGCAGCCCGGGGACAGGCGGACTACTACGGCTTTACGAGCAGTACTTC. It translates to CASSPGTGGLLRLYEQYF.